This T cell receptor beta chain was captured in a study of cytotoxic CD8 clonotypes in ibrutinib-treated CLL. Study-wide points: Few clonotypes were public, and these shrank or held steady under treatment.

For this clone: As yet, its antigen is unknown.

Measured with immunoSEQ multiplex PCR; TCRdb has only the in-frame clones, and not every one. Of 300,000 to 350,000 clones listed, about 80% are singletons. Germline assignment: CDR1 MDHEN and CDR2 SYDVKM. This CDR3 is 12 amino acids long. Trimming cost V 1 base and J 7 bases, with 7 bases left between them. This receptor was taken from a human donor with chronic lymphocytic leukemia. The chain carries TRBV28 and TRBJ1-2, with D unresolved. The source was PBMCs, collected before ibrutinib treatment. The CDR3 loop is CASSLLGSGYTF. As DNA, the CDR3 is TGTGCCAGCAGTTTATTGGGTTCTGGCTACACCTTC.